Listed below are T cell receptor beta chains from one sample, sequenced in a study of cytomegalovirus exposure and HLA in healthy donors. Clones were sequenced by immunoSEQ multiplex PCR, and TCRdb holds only the in-frame ones, with some missing. This sample has 80,000 to 130,000 clones; approximately 80% occur once, and the top ten carry 3.5% to 5%. Sequencing was carried out using PBMCs. The receptors come from a female donor in good health and CMV-seropositive. Each CDR3 is given with its conserved first and last residue. A D gene is named only where the DNA matches it firmly. Some rows have no size entry. The others give once, few or many, or a class for an expanded clone.

v_gene,j_gene,len,d_gene,abundance,CDR3aa,CDR3nt
TRBV5-1,TRBJ1-1,15,NA,NA,CASSETPGMGTEAFF,TGCGCCAGCAGCGAAACCCCAGGGATGGGCACTGAAGCTTTCTTT
TRBV2,TRBJ1-5,14,NA,NA,CASSEDSEGRPQHF,TGTGCCAGCAGTGAGGACTCCGAAGGTCGGCCCCAGCATTTT
TRBV11-2,TRBJ2-7,11,NA,NA,CASSQDFEQYF,TGTGCCAGCAGCCAGGACTTCGAGCAGTACTTC
TRBV18,TRBJ1-1,14,NA,NA,CASSHGNPNTEAFF,TGTGCCAGCTCACACGGGAATCCGAACACTGAAGCTTTCTTT
TRBV29-1,TRBJ2-7,12,TRBD2,NA,CSAGTSLGEQYF,TGCAGCGCGGGGACTAGCCTTGGTGAGCAGTACTTC
TRBV5-1,TRBJ2-6,15,NA,few,CASRSDTSGANGLTF,TGCGCCAGCAGAAGTGACACCTCTGGGGCCAACGGCCTGACTTTC
TRBV18,TRBJ2-1,17,NA,NA,CASSPGVLQGLYNEQFF,TGTGCCAGCTCACCGGGGGTACTACAGGGTTTGTACAATGAGCAGTTCTTC
TRBV5-1,TRBJ2-5,16,TRBD2,NA,CASSLGGLAGEETQYF,TGCGCCAGCAGCTTGGGGGGACTAGCGGGAGAAGAGACCCAGTACTTC
TRBV15,TRBJ2-7,14,TRBD2,once,CATSPRTSSYEQYF,TGTGCCACCAGCCCCCGGACTAGCTCCTACGAGCAGTACTTC
TRBV7-7,TRBJ1-5,18,TRBD1,NA,CASNQPGQGPYSNQPQHF,TGTGCCAGCAACCAACCGGGACAGGGGCCTTATAGCAATCAGCCCCAGCATTTT
TRBV5-8,TRBJ1-1,19,NA,once,CASWRGEGVMVSKNTEAFF,TGTGCCAGCTGGCGGGGGGAGGGTGTGATGGTGTCTAAAAACACTGAAGCTTTCTTT
TRBV7-2,TRBJ2-2,16,NA,NA,CASSLVHSPGAGELFF,TGTGCCAGCAGCTTAGTCCACTCGCCGGGGGCCGGGGAGCTGTTTTTT
TRBV27,TRBJ2-7,14,TRBD2,NA,CASSSLAGEFEQYF,TGTGCCAGCAGTTCGCTAGCGGGAGAGTTCGAGCAGTACTTC
TRBV19,TRBJ2-1,16,TRBD2,NA,CASSIGTSVLPNEQFF,TGTGCCAGTAGTATAGGGACTAGCGTCCTCCCCAATGAGCAGTTCTTC
TRBV5-1,TRBJ2-2,16,TRBD2,few,CASSLKLAGGSGELFF,TGCGCCAGCAGCTTGAAGCTAGCGGGGGGTTCCGGGGAGCTGTTTTTT
TRBV19,TRBJ2-3,14,NA,NA,CASSKGLFTDTQYF,TGTGCCAGTAGTAAGGGACTGTTCACAGATACGCAGTATTTT
TRBV30,TRBJ1-1,12,NA,few,CAWIGSNTEAFF,TGTGCCTGGATAGGGAGCAACACTGAAGCTTTCTTT
TRBV9,TRBJ2-5,15,TRBD2,once,CASSLSGIGRETQYF,TGTGCCAGCAGCTTAAGCGGGATTGGGCGGGAGACCCAGTACTTC
TRBV5-5,TRBJ2-2,15,NA,NA,CASSLVRGPTGELFF,TGTGCCAGCAGCCTTGTCAGGGGCCCCACCGGGGAGCTGTTTTTT
TRBV7-9,TRBJ2-7,13,NA,NA,CASSLRGGYEQYF,TGTGCCAGCAGCTTAAGGGGGGGTTACGAGCAGTACTTC
TRBV25-1,TRBJ2-7,13,NA,NA,CASSEPGHYEQYF,TGTGCCAGCAGTGAACCGGGACACTACGAGCAGTACTTC
TRBV2,TRBJ2-2,15,TRBD2,NA,CATCSTSEITGELFF,TGTGCCACCTGTTCGACTAGCGAGATAACCGGGGAGCTGTTTTTT
TRBV6-5,TRBJ1-2,12,TRBD1,NA,CASTTGASGYTF,TGTGCCAGCACCACAGGGGCCAGTGGCTACACCTTC
TRBV6-4,TRBJ1-2,13,NA,few,CASSRQLNYGYTF,TGTGCCAGCAGCAGACAGCTTAACTATGGCTACACCTTC
TRBV2,TRBJ1-1,15,TRBD1,NA,CASSEGSGGAYEAFF,TGTGCCAGCAGTGAAGGCTCAGGGGGCGCGTATGAAGCTTTCTTT
TRBV5-1,TRBJ2-1,16,TRBD2,NA,CASSSGLAGRSREQFF,TGCGCCAGCAGCTCCGGACTAGCGGGGAGGTCCCGGGAGCAGTTCTTC
TRBV11-2,TRBJ2-1,15,NA,NA,CASSPRGASYNEQFF,TGTGCCAGCAGCCCACGGGGGGCTTCCTACAATGAGCAGTTCTTC
TRBV18,TRBJ1-5,16,TRBD1,NA,CASSLRDRGRNQPQHF,TGTGCCAGCTCACTCCGGGACAGGGGTCGCAATCAGCCCCAGCATTTT
TRBV4-2,TRBJ2-7,15,TRBD2,NA,CASSQARLAGGEQYF,TGTGCCAGCAGCCAAGCTCGACTAGCGGGGGGCGAGCAGTACTTC
TRBV5-1,TRBJ2-3,14,NA,NA,CASSLGAPMDTQYF,TGCGCCAGCAGCTTGGGGGCTCCCATGGATACGCAGTATTTT
TRBV19,TRBJ1-2,14,TRBD1,NA,CASSLGGGLDGYTF,TGTGCCAGTAGTCTAGGAGGGGGCCTAGATGGCTACACCTTC
TRBV5-5,TRBJ1-4,14,TRBD1,once,CASSLRGLNEKLFF,TGTGCCAGCAGCTTGAGGGGGCTTAACGAAAAACTGTTTTTT
TRBV11-2,TRBJ2-2,17,TRBD2,NA,CASSLDGTSGYTGELFF,TGTGCCAGCAGCTTAGATGGGACTAGCGGATACACCGGGGAGCTGTTTTTT
TRBV9,TRBJ2-2,14,NA,NA,CASSAHGAGGELFF,TGTGCCAGCAGCGCCCATGGAGCCGGCGGGGAGCTGTTTTTT
TRBV7-2,TRBJ2-5,15,NA,NA,CASSRTDRHQETQYF,TGTGCCAGCAGCCGGACAGACAGGCACCAAGAGACCCAGTACTTC
TRBV5-1,TRBJ2-7,14,NA,once,CASSLVGSSYEQYF,TGCGCCAGCAGCTTGGTGGGGAGCTCCTACGAGCAGTACTTC
TRBV10-3,TRBJ2-5,14,NA,once,CAISEGQGQETQYF,TGTGCCATCAGTGAGGGGCAGGGTCAAGAGACCCAGTACTTC
TRBV19,TRBJ1-5,14,TRBD1,NA,CASNDRDRGVPQHF,TGTGCCAGTAACGATCGGGACAGGGGCGTTCCCCAGCATTTT
TRBV28,TRBJ1-1,14,NA,NA,CASSPAGLNTEAFF,TGTGCCAGCAGCCCAGCAGGGCTGAACACTGAAGCTTTCTTT
TRBV27,TRBJ1-4,15,NA,NA,CASKGLGGTNEKLFF,TGTGCCAGCAAAGGTTTGGGGGGGACTAATGAAAAACTGTTTTTT
TRBV7-2,TRBJ2-1,15,TRBD1,few,CASSRGQGGGDEQFF,TGTGCCAGCAGCCGCGGACAGGGGGGAGGCGATGAGCAGTTCTTC
TRBV4-3,TRBJ2-7,15,NA,NA,CASSQGGAGHYEQYF,TGCGCCAGCAGCCAAGGAGGCGCAGGGCACTACGAGCAGTACTTC
TRBV6-5,TRBJ1-3,14,NA,NA,CASSDGASGNTIYF,TGTGCCAGCAGTGATGGGGCGTCTGGAAACACCATATATTTT
TRBV21-1,TRBJ2-6,18,NA,NA,CASSKDMGEGSGANVLTF,TGTGCCAGCAGCAAAGACATGGGGGAGGGCTCTGGGGCCAACGTCCTGACTTTC
TRBV27,TRBJ2-1,15,NA,NA,CASSPRDAGGNEQFF,TGTGCCAGCAGTCCCCGGGACGCCGGAGGGAATGAGCAGTTCTTC
TRBV7-8,TRBJ2-2,16,TRBD2,NA,CASSLRVAGRVGELFF,TGTGCCAGCAGCCTCCGGGTAGCGGGGAGGGTCGGGGAGCTGTTTTTT
TRBV5-1,TRBJ2-5,15,TRBD2,once,CASSPYGGEGETQYF,TGCGCCAGCAGCCCCTACGGGGGGGAGGGAGAGACCCAGTACTTC
TRBV30,TRBJ1-2,14,NA,once,CAFTGGESGYGYTF,TGTGCCTTTACCGGAGGGGAGAGCGGCTATGGCTACACCTTC
TRBV10-3,TRBJ2-7,14,NA,NA,CAISESTGPHEQYF,TGTGCCATCAGTGAGTCGACAGGCCCCCACGAGCAGTACTTC
TRBV29-1,TRBJ2-4,15,TRBD2,NA,CSVPFREGAKNIQYF,TGCAGCGTCCCCTTTCGGGAGGGAGCCAAAAACATTCAGTACTTC
TRBV19,TRBJ2-6,18,TRBD1,NA,CASSIPRTGTSGANVLTF,TGTGCCAGTAGTATCCCGCGGACAGGGACCTCTGGGGCCAACGTCCTGACTTTC